This T cell receptor beta chain is from a study of radiotherapy plus CTLA-4 blockade in lung cancer. Study summary: There were objective responses in 18% of patients, and roughly 33% had disease control.

CTLA-4 blockade using ipilimumab, together with focal radiation, was received by patients with chemo-refractory metastatic non-small-cell lung cancer. Libraries were prepared by immunoSEQ multiplex PCR; TCRdb keeps only in-frame clonotypes and omits some of them. The sample shows about 60,000 clones, 72% of them seen only once. From germline, CDR1 is MDHEN and CDR2 SYDVKM. V lost 2 bases, J lost 0 bases, and 8 bases lay in between. The CDR3 spans 15 residues. The sample consisted of peripheral blood, taken from a patient treated with radiotherapy plus ipilimumab. The rearrangement joins TRBV28 to TRBJ1-3; D is undetermined. The origin of this receptor is a human donor with non-small cell lung cancer whose response to radiotherapy plus ipilimumab could not be evaluated. The CDR3 DNA reads TGTGCCAGCAGTTTACTAAAACCCTCTGGAAACACCATATATTTT. Translating it yields CASSLLKPSGNTIYF.